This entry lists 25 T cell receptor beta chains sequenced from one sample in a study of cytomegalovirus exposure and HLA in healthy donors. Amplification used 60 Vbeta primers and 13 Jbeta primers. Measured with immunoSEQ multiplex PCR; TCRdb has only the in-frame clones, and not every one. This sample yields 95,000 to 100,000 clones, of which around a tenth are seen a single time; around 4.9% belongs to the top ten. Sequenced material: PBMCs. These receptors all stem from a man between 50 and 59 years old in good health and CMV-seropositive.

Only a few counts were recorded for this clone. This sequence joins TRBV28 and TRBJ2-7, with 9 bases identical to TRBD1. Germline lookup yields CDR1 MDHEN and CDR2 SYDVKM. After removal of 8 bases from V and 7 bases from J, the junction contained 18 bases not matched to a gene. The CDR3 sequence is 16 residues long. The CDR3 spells CASSGLPGTGTPEQYF. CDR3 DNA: TGTGCCAGCTCGGGGCTCCCGGGGACAGGGACTCCGGAGCAGTACTTC.

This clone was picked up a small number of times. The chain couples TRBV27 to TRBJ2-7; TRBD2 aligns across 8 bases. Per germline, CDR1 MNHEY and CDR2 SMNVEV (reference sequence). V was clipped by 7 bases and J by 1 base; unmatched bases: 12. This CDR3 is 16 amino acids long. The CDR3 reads CASTSFLSGTSYEQYF. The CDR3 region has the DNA TGTGCCAGCACCAGTTTCCTTAGCGGGACTTCCTACGAGCAGTACTTC.

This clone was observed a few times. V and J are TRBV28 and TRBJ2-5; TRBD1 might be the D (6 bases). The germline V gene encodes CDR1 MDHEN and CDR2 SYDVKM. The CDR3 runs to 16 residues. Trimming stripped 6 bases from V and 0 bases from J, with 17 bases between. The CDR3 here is CASSPTWGHNQETQYF. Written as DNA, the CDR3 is TGTGCCAGCAGCCCTACCTGGGGACATAACCAAGAGACCCAGTACTTC.

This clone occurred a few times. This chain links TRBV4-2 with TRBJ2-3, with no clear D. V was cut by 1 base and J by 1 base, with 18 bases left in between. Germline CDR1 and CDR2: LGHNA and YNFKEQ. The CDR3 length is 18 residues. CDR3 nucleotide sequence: TGTGCCAGCAGCCAAGGCAGTATTAATGGCCGGGGCACAGATACGCAGTATTTT. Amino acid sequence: CASSQGSINGRGTDTQYF.

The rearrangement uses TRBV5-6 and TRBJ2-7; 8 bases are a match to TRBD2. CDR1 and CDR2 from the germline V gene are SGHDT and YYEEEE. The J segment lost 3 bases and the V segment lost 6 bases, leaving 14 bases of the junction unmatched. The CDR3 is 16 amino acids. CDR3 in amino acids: CASTLPREGGDYEQYF. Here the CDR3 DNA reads TGTGCCAGCACCCTCCCTCGGGAGGGCGGCGACTACGAGCAGTACTTC.

The CDR3 DNA is TGTGCCAGCAAAAGAGTAGCGGGAGTATACGAGCAGTACTTC. It translates to CASKRVAGVYEQYF. The V and J genes are TRBV2 and TRBJ2-7; TRBD2 agrees at 9 bases. Germline CDR1 SNHLY, CDR2 FYNNEI. The CDR3 length is 14 residues. After removal of 7 bases from V and 4 bases from J, the junction contained 8 bases not matched to a gene.

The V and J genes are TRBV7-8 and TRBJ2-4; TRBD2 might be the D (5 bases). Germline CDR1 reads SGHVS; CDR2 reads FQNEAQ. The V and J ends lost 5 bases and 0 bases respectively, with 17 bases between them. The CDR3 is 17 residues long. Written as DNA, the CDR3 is TGTGCCAGCAGCCCCCCGCGGCGGGCCTTAGCCAAAAACATTCAGTACTTC. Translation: CASSPPRRALAKNIQYF.

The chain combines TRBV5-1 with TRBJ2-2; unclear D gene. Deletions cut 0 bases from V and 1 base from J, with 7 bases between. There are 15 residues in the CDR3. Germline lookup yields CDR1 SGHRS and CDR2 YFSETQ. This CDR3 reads CASSLVGWNTGELFF. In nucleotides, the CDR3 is TGCGCCAGCAGCTTGGTCGGGTGGAACACCGGGGAGCTGTTTTTT.

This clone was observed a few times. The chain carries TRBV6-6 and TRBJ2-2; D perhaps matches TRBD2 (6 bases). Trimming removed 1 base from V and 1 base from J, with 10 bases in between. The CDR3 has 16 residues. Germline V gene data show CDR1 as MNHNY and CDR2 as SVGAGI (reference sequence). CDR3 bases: TGTGCCAGCAGTTACTGGCCTAGCGAGAACACCGGGGAGCTGTTTTTT. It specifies CASSYWPSENTGELFF.

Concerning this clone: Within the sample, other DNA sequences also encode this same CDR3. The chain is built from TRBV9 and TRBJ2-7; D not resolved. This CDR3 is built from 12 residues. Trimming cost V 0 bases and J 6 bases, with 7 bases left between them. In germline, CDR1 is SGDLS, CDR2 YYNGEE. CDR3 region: CASSVGRGEQYF. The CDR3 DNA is TGTGCCAGCAGCGTAGGAAGAGGCGAGCAGTACTTC. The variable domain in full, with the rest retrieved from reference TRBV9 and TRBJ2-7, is DSGVTQTPKHLITATGQRVTLRCSPRSGDLSVYWYQQSLDQGLQFLIQYYNGEERAKGNILERFSAQQFPDLHSELNLSSLELGDSALYFCASSVGRGEQYFGPGTRLTVT.

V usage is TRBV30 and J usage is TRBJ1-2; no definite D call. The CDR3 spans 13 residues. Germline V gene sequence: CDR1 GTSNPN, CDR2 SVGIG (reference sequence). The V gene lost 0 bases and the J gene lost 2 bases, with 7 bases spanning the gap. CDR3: CAWSVGVNYGYTF. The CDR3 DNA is TGTGCCTGGAGTGTAGGAGTCAACTATGGCTACACCTTC.

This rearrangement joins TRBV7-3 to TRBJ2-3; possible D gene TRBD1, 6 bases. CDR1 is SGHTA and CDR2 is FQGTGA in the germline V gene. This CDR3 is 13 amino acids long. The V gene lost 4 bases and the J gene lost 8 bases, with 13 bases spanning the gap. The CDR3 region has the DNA TGTGCCAGCAGCTCCCCCAGGGGCGGTACGCAGTATTTT. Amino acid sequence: CASSSPRGGTQYF.

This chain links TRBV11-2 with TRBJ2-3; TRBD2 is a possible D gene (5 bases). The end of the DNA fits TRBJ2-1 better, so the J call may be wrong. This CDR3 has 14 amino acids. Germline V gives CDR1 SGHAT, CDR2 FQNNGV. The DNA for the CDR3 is TGTGCCAGCAGCTCGGTGAGGCGAGGGCATGAGCAGTTCTTC. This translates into CASSSVRRGHEQFF.

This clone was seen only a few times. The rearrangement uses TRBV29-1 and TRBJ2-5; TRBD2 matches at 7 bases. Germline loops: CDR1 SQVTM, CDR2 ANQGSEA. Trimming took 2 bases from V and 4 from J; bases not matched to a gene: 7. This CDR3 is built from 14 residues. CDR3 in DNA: TGCAGCGTTGAATCTGCGGGAGTGCCAGAGACCCAGTACTTC. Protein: CSVESAGVPETQYF.

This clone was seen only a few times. CDR3 sequence (DNA): TGTGCTAGTGGCAAAACTAGCGGGTTTTACAATGAGCAGTTCTTC. Translating it yields CASGKTSGFYNEQFF. The chain employs TRBV12-5 and TRBJ2-1; TRBD2 aligns across 9 bases. CDR1 is LGHNT and CDR2 is FRNRAP in the germline V gene. The CDR3 totals 15 residues. J was trimmed by 4 bases and V by 6 bases; bases with no gene match: 7. The variable domain in full, with the rest retrieved from reference TRBV12-5 and TRBJ2-1, is DARVTQTPRHKVTEMGQEVTMRCQPILGHNTVFWYRQTMMQGLELLAYFRNRAPLDDSGMPKDRFSAEMPDATLATLKIQPSEPRDSAVYFCASGKTSGFYNEQFFGPGTRLTVL.

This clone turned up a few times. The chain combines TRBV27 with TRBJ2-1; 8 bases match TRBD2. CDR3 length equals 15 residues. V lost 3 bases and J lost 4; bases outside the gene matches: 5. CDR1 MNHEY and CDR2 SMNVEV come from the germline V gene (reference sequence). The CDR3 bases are TGTGCCAGCAGTTTTATAGCGGGAAGTTACAATGAGCAGTTCTTC. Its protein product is CASSFIAGSYNEQFF.

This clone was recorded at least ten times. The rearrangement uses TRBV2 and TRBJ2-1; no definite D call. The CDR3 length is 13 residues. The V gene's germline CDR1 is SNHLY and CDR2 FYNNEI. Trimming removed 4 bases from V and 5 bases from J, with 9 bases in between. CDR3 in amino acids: CASSVSRDNEQFF. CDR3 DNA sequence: TGTGCCAGCAGTGTATCCCGAGACAATGAGCAGTTCTTC.

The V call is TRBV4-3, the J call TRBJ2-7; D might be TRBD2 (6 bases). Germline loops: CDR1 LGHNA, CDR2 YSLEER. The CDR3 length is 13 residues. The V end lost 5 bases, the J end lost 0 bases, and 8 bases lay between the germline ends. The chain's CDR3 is CASSERVSYEQYF. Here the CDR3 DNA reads TGCGCCAGCAGCGAGCGGGTCTCCTACGAGCAGTACTTC.

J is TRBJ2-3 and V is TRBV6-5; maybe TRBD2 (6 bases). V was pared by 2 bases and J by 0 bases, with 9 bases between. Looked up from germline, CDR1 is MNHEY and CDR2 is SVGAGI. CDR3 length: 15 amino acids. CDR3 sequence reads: CASSYAGTSTDTQYF. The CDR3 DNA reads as TGTGCCAGCAGTTACGCCGGGACTAGCACAGATACGCAGTATTTT.

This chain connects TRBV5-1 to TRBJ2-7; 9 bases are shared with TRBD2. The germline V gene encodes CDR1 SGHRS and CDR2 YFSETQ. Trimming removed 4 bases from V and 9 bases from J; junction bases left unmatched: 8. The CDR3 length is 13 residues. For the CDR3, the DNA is TGCGCCAGCAGCGAAGCGGGAGGCCAATCGCAGTACTTC. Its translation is CASSEAGGQSQYF.

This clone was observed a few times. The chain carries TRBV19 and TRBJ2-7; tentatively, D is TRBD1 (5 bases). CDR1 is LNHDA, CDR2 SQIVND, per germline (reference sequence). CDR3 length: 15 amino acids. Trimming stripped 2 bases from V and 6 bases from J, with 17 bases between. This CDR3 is CASSISRTPLAEQYF. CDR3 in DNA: TGTGCCAGTAGTATAAGCCGGACACCTCTCGCCGAGCAGTACTTC.

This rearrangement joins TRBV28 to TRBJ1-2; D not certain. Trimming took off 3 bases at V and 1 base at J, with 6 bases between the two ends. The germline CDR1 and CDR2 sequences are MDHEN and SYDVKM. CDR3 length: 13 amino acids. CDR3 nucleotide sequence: TGTGCCAGCAGTTTCTCTTTTAACTATGGCTACACCTTC. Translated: CASSFSFNYGYTF.

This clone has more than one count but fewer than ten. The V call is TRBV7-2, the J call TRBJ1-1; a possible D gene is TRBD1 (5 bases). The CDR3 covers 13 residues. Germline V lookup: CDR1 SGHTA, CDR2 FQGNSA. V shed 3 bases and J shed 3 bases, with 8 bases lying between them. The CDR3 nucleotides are TGTGCCAGCAGCTTGGACAAATACACTGAAGCTTTCTTT. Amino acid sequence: CASSLDKYTEAFF.

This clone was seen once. The DNA of the CDR3 is TGTGCCAGCAGTGCGATCGGAGCGCGCCCCTACGAGCAGTACTTC. This codes for CASSAIGARPYEQYF. The chain carries TRBV28 and TRBJ2-7; D ambiguous. The CDR3 is 15 residues long. Trimming left V 5 bases short and J 2 bases short, with 16 bases between. Germline assignment: CDR1 MDHEN and CDR2 SYDVKM.

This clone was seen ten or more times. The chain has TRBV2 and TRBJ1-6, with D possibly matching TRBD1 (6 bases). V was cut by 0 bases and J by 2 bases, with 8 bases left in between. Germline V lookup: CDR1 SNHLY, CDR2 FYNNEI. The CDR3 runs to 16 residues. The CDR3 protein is CASSEADRTYNSPLHF. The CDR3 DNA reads TGTGCCAGCAGTGAAGCGGACAGAACCTATAATTCACCCCTCCACTTT.